This entry describes one T cell receptor (beta chain). Its antigen is unknown. These data originate in a study of Graves' ophthalmopathy and Graves' hyperthyroidism. Germline V lookup: CDR1 SGHTA, CDR2 FQGTGA. The V end lost 1 base, the J end lost 4 bases, and 13 bases lay between the germline ends. The CDR3 spans 15 residues. The PBMCs originated from approximately 9.5 ml of fresh peripheral blood. Study-wide results and caveats: The study's model predicted ophthalmopathy progression at approximately 70% sensitivity and about 78% specificity. For separating ophthalmopathy from stable hyperthyroidism, a 13-signature model gave 85% to 90% sensitivity and around 76% specificity.

Amplification from RNA transcripts yielded the TCR beta CDR3 regions. Investigators did first-round RT-PCR with HTBI primers, then second-round multiplex PCR. Each CDR3 protein gets one entry after TCRdb re-called the multiplex PCR reads with MiXCR. The sample lists about 700,000 distinct CDR3 sequences, roughly 41% seen once, with 40% to 45% in the top ten. The sequencing sample was made of peripheral blood. The sequence derives from an adult man with Graves' ophthalmopathy. This rearrangement joins TRBV7-3 to TRBJ1-2; tentative D call: TRBD1 (5 bases). CDR3 in amino acids: CASSLSGDRGYGYTF. CDR3 DNA: TGTGCCAGCAGCTTAAGTGGGGACCGCGGCTATGGCTACACCTTC.